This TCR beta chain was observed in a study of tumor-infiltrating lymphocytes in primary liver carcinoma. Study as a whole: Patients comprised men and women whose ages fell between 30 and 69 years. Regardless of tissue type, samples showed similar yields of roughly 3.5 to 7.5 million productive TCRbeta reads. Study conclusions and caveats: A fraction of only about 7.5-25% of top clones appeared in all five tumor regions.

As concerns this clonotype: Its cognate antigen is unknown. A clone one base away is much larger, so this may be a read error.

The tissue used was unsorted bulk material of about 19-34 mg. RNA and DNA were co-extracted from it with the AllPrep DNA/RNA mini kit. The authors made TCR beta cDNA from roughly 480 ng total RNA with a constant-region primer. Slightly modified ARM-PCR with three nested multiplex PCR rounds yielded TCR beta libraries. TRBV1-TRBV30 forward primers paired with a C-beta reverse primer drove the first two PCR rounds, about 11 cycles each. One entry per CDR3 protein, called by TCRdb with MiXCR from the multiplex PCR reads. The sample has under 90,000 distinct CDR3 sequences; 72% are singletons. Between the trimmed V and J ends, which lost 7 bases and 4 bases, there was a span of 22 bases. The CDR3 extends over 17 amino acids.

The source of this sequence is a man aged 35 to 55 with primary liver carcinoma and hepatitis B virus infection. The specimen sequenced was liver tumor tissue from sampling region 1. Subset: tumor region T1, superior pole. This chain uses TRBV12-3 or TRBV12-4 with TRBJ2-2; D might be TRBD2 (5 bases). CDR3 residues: CASTQSSAPGSTGELFF. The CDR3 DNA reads TGTGCCAGCACCCAGAGTAGCGCCCCAGGTAGCACCGGGGAGCTGTTTTTT.